This T cell receptor beta chain was documented in a study of neoadjuvant anti-PD-1 for oral cavity cancer. Whole-study context: Non-progressing patients received a fourth nivolumab dose near day 43, then surgery on days 50-56. General observations from the study: With three patients per group, TCR findings need larger cohorts. Larger post-treatment preexisting tumor clones tracked with greater tumor shrinkage. Higher pretreatment Treg/Th17 ratios tracked higher pretreatment blood clonality.

Measured with immunoSEQ multiplex PCR; TCRdb has only the in-frame clones, and not every one. Of approximately 37,000 clones listed, around 38% are singletons. Germline V gene lookup returns CDR1 SGDLS and CDR2 YYNGEE. The V and J ends lost 0 bases and 3 bases respectively, with 10 bases between them. The CDR3 spans 15 residues. The time point denotes: after neoadjuvant nivolumab, at surgical resection. Worth noting for this clone: Antigen specificity is unknown.

The rearrangement links TRBV9 to TRBJ2-1, with D hard to call. The starting material was tumor tissue, obtained after nivolumab (anti-PD-1) treatment. The receptor's source is a person between 40 and 80 years old with oral cavity squamous cell carcinoma. Here the CDR3 reads CASSVEGFHYNEQFF. The CDR3 DNA reads as TGTGCCAGCAGCGTAGAAGGCTTCCACTACAATGAGCAGTTCTTC.